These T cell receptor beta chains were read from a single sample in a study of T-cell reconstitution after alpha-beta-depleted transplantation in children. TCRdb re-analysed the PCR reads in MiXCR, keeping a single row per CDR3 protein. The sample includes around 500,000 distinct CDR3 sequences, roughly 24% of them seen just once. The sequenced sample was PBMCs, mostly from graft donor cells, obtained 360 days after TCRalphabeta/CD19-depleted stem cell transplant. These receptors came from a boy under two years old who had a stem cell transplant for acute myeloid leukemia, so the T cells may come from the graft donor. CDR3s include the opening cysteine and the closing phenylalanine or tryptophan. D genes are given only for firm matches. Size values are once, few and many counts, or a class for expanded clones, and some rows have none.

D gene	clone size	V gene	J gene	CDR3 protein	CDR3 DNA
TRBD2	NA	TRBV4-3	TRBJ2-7	CASSRSPGLADSYEQYF	TGCGCCAGCAGCCGCTCCCCTGGACTAGCGGACTCCTACGAGCAGTACTTC
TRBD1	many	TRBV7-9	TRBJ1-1	CASSLFYQGRGVTGEAFF	TGTGCCAGCAGCTTATTCTACCAAGGGAGAGGGGTGACAGGGGAAGCTTTCTTT
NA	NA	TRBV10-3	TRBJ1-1	CAIKRQDLLDTEAFF	TGTGCCATCAAGCGGCAGGATCTACTAGACACTGAAGCTTTCTTT
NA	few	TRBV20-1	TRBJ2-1	CSASQAEQFF	TGCAGTGCTAGTCAGGCCGAGCAGTTCTTC
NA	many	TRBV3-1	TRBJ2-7	CASSLTWGSNYEQYF	TGTGCCAGCAGCCTGACCTGGGGGAGCAACTACGAGCAGTACTTC
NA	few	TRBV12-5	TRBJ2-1	CASGSGALVNEQFF	TGTGCTAGTGGTTCAGGGGCGTTGGTCAATGAGCAGTTCTTC
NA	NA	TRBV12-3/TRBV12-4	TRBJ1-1	CASSGGRHSTEAFF	TGTGCCAGCAGCGGGGGACGGCATTCCACTGAAGCTTTCTTT
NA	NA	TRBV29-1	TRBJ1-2	CSVESGKGYGYTF	TGCAGCGTTGAGTCAGGGAAAGGGTATGGCTACACCTTC
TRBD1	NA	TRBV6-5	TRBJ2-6	CASSYTGGPGANVLTF	TGTGCCAGCAGTTACACAGGGGGCCCTGGGGCCAACGTCCTGACTTTC
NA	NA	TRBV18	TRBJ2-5	CASSLRETETQYF	TGTGCCAGCTCACTCCGGGAAACGGAGACCCAGTACTTC
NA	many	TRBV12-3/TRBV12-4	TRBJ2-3	CASSPASGQYF	TGTGCCAGCAGTCCGGCGAGCGGGCAGTATTTT
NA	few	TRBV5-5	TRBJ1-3	CASSRTDGNTIYF	TGTGCCAGCAGCCGGACCGATGGAAACACCATATATTTT
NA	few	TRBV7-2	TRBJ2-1	CASSLVGGSGDEQFF	TGTGCCAGCAGCTTAGTAGGGGGGAGTGGGGATGAGCAGTTCTTC
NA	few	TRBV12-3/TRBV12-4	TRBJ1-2	CASNIQGIYGYTF	TGTGCCAGCAACATTCAGGGGATCTATGGCTACACCTTC
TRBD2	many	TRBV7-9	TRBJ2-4	CASTRGDIQYF	TGTGCCAGCACCCGGGGGGACATTCAGTACTTC
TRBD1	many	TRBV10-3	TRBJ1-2	CAISSGQGSDGYTF	TGTGCCATCAGCTCAGGACAGGGCAGTGACGGCTACACCTTC
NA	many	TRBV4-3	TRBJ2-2	CAKWVVNTGELFF	TGCGCCAAGTGGGTCGTGAACACCGGGGAGCTGTTTTTT
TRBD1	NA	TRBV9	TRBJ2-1	CASSSGTGTHNEQFF	TGTGCCAGCAGCTCCGGGACAGGGACCCACAATGAGCAGTTCTTC
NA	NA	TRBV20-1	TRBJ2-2	CSARRAFAGGVGTGELFF	TGCAGTGCTAGAAGAGCGTTTGCAGGCGGGGTGGGGACCGGGGAGCTGTTTTTT
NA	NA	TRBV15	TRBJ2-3	CATSRDPLSTRVERDTQYF	TGTGCCACCAGCAGAGATCCGCTGTCGACGCGGGTAGAAAGAGATACGCAGTATTTT
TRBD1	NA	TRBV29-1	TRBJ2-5	CSVSTPGQADRRETQYF	TGCAGCGTAAGCACCCCGGGACAGGCGGACAGGAGGGAGACCCAGTACTTC
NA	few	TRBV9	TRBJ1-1	CASSARRAWVQDTEAFF	TGTGCCAGCAGCGCTCGGAGGGCATGGGTCCAGGACACTGAAGCTTTCTTT
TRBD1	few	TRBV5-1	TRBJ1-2	CASSLVQATDRMAYGYTF	TGCGCCAGCAGCTTGGTTCAGGCCACGGACAGGATGGCCTATGGCTACACCTTC
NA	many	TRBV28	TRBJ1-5	CASSRRQGRYQPQHF	TGTGCCAGCAGTCGCCGGCAGGGGCGATACCAGCCCCAGCATTTT
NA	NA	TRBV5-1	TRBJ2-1	CASSVDASSYNEQFF	TGCGCCAGCAGCGTGGACGCGAGCTCCTACAATGAGCAGTTCTTC
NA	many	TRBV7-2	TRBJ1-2	CASSLAGGDGYTF	TGTGCCAGCAGCTTAGCGGGGGGTGATGGCTACACCTTC
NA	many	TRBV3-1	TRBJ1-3	CASSQLGARGNTIYF	TGTGCCAGCAGCCAGTTGGGGGCTAGAGGAAACACCATATATTTT
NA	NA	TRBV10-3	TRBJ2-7	CAISGTSGAGSYEQYF	TGTGCCATCAGTGGGACTTCAGGGGCAGGCTCCTACGAGCAGTACTTC
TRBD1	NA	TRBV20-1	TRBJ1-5	CSATIGQGGQPQHF	TGCAGTGCAACGATTGGACAGGGAGGTCAGCCCCAGCATTTT
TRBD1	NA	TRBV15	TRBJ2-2	CATSRDRANTGELFF	TGTGCCACCAGCAGGGACAGGGCGAACACCGGGGAGCTGTTTTTT
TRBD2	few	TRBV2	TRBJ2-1	CASRTDLGGANHDEQFF	TGTGCCAGCAGAACAGATCTCGGGGGGGCGAACCATGATGAGCAGTTCTTC
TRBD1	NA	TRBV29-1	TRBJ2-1	CSVRDRGFYNEQFF	TGCAGCGTCAGGGACAGGGGGTTTTACAATGAGCAGTTCTTC
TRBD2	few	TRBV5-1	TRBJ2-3	CASSPLISGENTDTQYF	TGCGCCAGCAGCCCCTTAATTAGCGGGGAAAACACAGATACGCAGTATTTT
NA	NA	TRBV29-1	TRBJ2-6	CSVGGRVSSGANVLTF	TGCAGCGTTGGAGGCAGGGTGAGCTCTGGGGCCAACGTCCTGACTTTC
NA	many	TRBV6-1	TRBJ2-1	CASSESRVPYEQFF	TGTGCCAGCAGTGAAAGTAGGGTCCCCTACGAGCAGTTCTTC
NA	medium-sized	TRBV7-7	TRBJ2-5	CASSSVPSETQYF	TGTGCCAGCAGCTCCGTCCCTTCAGAGACCCAGTACTTC
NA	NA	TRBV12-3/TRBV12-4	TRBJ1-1	CASSSGAGESEAFF	TGTGCCAGCAGCTCCGGGGCAGGGGAATCTGAAGCTTTCTTT
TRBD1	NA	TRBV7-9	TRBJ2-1	CASSLARTGNEQFF	TGTGCCAGCAGCTTAGCGAGGACAGGGAATGAGCAGTTCTTC
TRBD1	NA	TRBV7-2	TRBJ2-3	CASSPPKDRHSTDTQYF	TGTGCCAGCAGCCCCCCTAAGGACAGGCATAGCACAGATACGCAGTATTTT
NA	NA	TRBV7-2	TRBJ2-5	CASSLAWGRETQYF	TGTGCCAGCAGCTTAGCGTGGGGGAGGGAGACCCAGTACTTC
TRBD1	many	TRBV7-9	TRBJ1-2	CASSLGGQARNGYTF	TGTGCCAGCAGCTTAGGCGGACAGGCCCGGAATGGCTACACCTTC